The 11 T cell receptor beta chains below all came from one sample that was sequenced in a study of blood T cell repertoires in COVID-19. Produced via immunoSEQ multiplex PCR; TCRdb's table is partial and in-frame only. The sample includes some 180,000 clones, roughly 84% seen only once; the top ten take 3% to 3.5%. The sequencing input was PBMCs or T cells enriched from blood (not recorded which). These receptors originate from a woman under 40 who had been exposed to COVID-19.

CDR3 sequence: CASSKTTGINEQYF. CDR3 bases: TGCGCCAGCAGCAAAACGACAGGGATCAACGAGCAGTACTTC. The rearrangement links TRBV4-1 to TRBJ2-7; 7 bases map to TRBD1. The CDR3 spans 14 residues. Germline lookup yields CDR1 MGHRA and CDR2 YSYEKL. V lost 5 bases to trimming and J lost 5 bases; unmatched junction nucleotides: 9.

The chain has TRBV5-6 and TRBJ2-7, with 9 bases identical to TRBD1. Germline V gives CDR1 SGHDT, CDR2 YYEEEE. The CDR3 loop spans 15 amino acids. The V gene end was trimmed by 4 bases and the J gene end by 4 bases; junction bases not matched to a gene: 9. CDR3: CASSLIGTGSYEQYF. The CDR3 DNA reads as TGTGCCAGCAGCCTTATAGGGACAGGGTCGTACGAGCAGTACTTC.

This clone was seen once. This chain joins TRBV7-8 and TRBJ2-1, with TRBD1 as a possible D gene (6 bases). V was trimmed by 5 bases and J by 12 bases, leaving 23 bases between them. This CDR3 contains 15 residues. Germline CDR1 is SGHVS and CDR2 is FQNEAQ. DNA for the CDR3: TGTGCCAGCAGCGGGCCTGACAGGTTTCGTGATGGGCAGTTCTTC. Residues: CASSGPDRFRDGQFF.

Comments on this clone: A read error may account for a junction end that differs from germline. This sequence joins TRBV2 and TRBJ1-2, with 7 bases that match TRBD1. The CDR3 is 11 residues long. Germline V CDR1 and CDR2: SNHLY, FYNNEI. This CDR3 reads CARWDSPSFSF. CDR3 DNA sequence: TGTGCCCGATGGGACAGCCCCTCATTCTCCTTC.

This chain connects TRBV5-1 to TRBJ1-1; D is possibly TRBD1 (5 bases). The germline gives CDR1 SGHRS, CDR2 YFSETQ. The length of the CDR3 is 16 residues. The germline V and J ends were trimmed by 3 bases and 2 bases, with 17 bases remaining between them. The CDR3 reads CASSSRAGQKNTEAFF. CDR3 DNA: TGCGCCAGCAGCTCCCGGGCAGGGCAGAAAAACACTGAAGCTTTCTTT.

The chain carries TRBV7-2 and TRBJ1-5; D gene unclear. In germline, CDR1 is SGHTA, CDR2 FQGNSA. Trimming removed 1 base at V and 9 bases at J, with 10 bases between. CDR3 length equals 13 residues. The CDR3 nucleotides are TGTGCCAGCAGCTTAGGAACAGCACGGCCCCAGCATTTT. It is translated as CASSLGTARPQHF.

The gene calls are TRBV5-1 and TRBJ1-1; D unresolved. CDR1 SGHRS and CDR2 YFSETQ come from the germline V gene. The CDR3 is made up of 14 amino acids. V was shortened by 4 bases and J by 0 bases, with 10 bases between the two germline ends. The CDR3 DNA sequence: TGCGCCAGCAGCCCTGCGTATGTGAACACTGAAGCTTTCTTT. It codes for CASSPAYVNTEAFF.

The CDR3 bases are TGCGCCAGCAGCCAAGATAGGGGTAGTCAGGAGACCCAGTACTTC. It specifies CASSQDRGSQETQYF. This sequence joins TRBV4-1 and TRBJ2-5, with D possibly being TRBD1 (5 bases). CDR3 size: 15 residues. Germline CDR1 is MGHRA and CDR2 is YSYEKL. V was pared by 0 bases and J by 5 bases, with 13 bases between.

This chain connects TRBV27 to TRBJ2-2; the D gene is possibly TRBD1 (6 bases). This CDR3 is 15 amino acids long. Between the trimmed V and J ends, which lost 6 bases and 6 bases, there was a span of 17 bases. The germline V gene encodes CDR1 MNHEY and CDR2 SMNVEV (reference sequence). CDR3 protein: CASSYLDRLAGELFF. The CDR3 DNA is TGTGCCAGCAGCTATTTAGACAGGTTGGCCGGGGAGCTGTTTTTT.

V and J are TRBV28 and TRBJ2-7, with TRBD1 matching over 8 bases. This CDR3 region has 14 residues. The germline V gene encodes CDR1 MDHEN and CDR2 SYDVKM. The V and J ends lost 5 bases and 4 bases, in that order; junction bases with no gene match: 7. Here the CDR3 reads CASSPRGPGYEQYF. The CDR3 DNA reads TGTGCCAGCAGTCCCAGGGGGCCGGGGTACGAGCAGTACTTC.

The rearrangement links TRBV9 to TRBJ1-1; 8 bases are a match to TRBD1. The germline V gene has CDR1 SGDLS and CDR2 YYNGEE. Losses at the gene ends were 2 bases for V and 0 bases for J; bases not matched to a gene: 3. The CDR3 has 15 amino acids. CDR3 residues: CASSVQGALNTEAFF. The DNA for the CDR3 is TGTGCCAGCAGCGTCCAGGGGGCGCTGAACACTGAAGCTTTCTTT. Supplemented by reference TRBV9 and TRBJ1-1, the full variable domain reads DSGVTQTPKHLITATGQRVTLRCSPRSGDLSVYWYQQSLDQGLQFLIQYYNGEERAKGNILERFSAQQFPDLHSELNLSSLELGDSALYFCASSVQGALNTEAFFGQGTRLTVV.